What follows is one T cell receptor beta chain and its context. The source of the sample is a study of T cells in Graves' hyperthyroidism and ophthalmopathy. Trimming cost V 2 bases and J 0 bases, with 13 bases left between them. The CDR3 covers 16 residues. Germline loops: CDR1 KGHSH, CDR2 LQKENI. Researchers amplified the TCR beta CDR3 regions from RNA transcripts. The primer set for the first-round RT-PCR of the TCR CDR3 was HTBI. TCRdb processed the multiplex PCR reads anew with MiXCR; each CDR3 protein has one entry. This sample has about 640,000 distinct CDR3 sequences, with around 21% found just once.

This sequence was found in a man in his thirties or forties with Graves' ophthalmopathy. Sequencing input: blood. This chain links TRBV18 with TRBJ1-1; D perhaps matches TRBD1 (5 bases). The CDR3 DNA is TGTGCCAGCTCACCATATCAGGGCCCCATGAACACTGAAGCTTTCTTT. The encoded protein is CASSPYQGPMNTEAFF.